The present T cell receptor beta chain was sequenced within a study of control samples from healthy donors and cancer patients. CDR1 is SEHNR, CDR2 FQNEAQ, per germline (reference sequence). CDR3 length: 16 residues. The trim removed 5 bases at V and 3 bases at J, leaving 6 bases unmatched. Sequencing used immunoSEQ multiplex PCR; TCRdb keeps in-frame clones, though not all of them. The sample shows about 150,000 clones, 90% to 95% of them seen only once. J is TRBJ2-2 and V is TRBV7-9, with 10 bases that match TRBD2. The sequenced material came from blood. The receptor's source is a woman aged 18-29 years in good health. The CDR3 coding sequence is TGTGCCAGCAGCCACGGACTAGCGGTTTACACCGGGGAGCTGTTTTTT. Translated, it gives CASSHGLAVYTGELFF.